This T cell receptor (beta chain) was sequenced for a study of shared T cell receptors in the human thymus (TCRdb year 2021). Context from the whole study: The study investigated the way shared, self-reactive T-cell receptor alpha chains are produced in the human thymus.

Of note for this clone: This clone's antigen is unknown. Base qualities are not recorded, but no much larger clone differs from it by a single base. Other nucleotide sequences from this sample produce the same CDR3.

The CDR3 starts with the cysteine, ends with the phenylalanine, and has 14 residues. The only DNA kept is the CDR3, 42 bases in frame from the first base. The germline V gene encodes CDR1 MDHEN and CDR2 SYDVKM. Here V drops 5 bases and J drops 6 bases, and the junction holds 5 bases not matched to any gene. Libraries were built with the immunoSEQ multiplex PCR assay. TCRdb mirrors the immuneACCESS table, restricted to in-frame sequences. Some clones are absent from its copies; in checked studies, under half trace to an unresolved V gene, and the reason for the others is unknown. For this sample there are hundreds of thousands of clones; just under 95% appear just once. Around 0.018% of the sample goes to the ten largest clones.

Recombination joined TRBV28 with TRBJ1-1; TRBD1 matches 11 bases in the middle. This TCR was sampled from a human donor. The sequenced sample consisted of thymocytes. Here the CDR3 is given as CASSPGQGAAEAFF. The base sequence is TGTGCCAGCAGTCCAGGACAGGGGGCAGCTGAAGCTTTCTTT.